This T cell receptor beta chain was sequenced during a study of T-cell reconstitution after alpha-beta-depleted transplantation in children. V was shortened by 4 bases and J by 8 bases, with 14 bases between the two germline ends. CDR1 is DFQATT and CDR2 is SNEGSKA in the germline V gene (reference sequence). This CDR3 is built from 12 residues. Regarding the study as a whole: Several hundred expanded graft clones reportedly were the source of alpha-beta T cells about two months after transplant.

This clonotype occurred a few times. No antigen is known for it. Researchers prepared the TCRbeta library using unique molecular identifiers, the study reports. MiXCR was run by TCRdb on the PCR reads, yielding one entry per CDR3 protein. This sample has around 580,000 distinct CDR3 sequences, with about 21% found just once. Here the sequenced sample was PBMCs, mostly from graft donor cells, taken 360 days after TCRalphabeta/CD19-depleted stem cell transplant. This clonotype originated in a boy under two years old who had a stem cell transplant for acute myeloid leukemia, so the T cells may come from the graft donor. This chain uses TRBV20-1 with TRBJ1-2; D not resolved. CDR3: CSAKGPGGGYTF. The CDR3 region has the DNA TGCAGTGCTAAAGGGCCAGGCGGCGGCTACACCTTC.